Below are 21 T cell receptor beta chains sequenced from a single sample in a study of shared clonotypes between healthy human individuals. Assay: immunoSEQ multiplex PCR; the TCRdb copy retains only in-frame clones and omits some. This sample has roughly 640,000 clones, with almost 97% found just once. Sample: naive CD4+ T cells sorted from blood. Subset: CD45RA+ positively selected. The receptors come from a woman aged 25 to 39 in good health.

J is TRBJ1-3 and V is TRBV5-4; 7 bases line up with TRBD1. The V gene's germline CDR1 is SGHNT and CDR2 YYREEE (reference sequence). The trim removed 4 bases at V and 4 bases at J, leaving 2 bases unmatched. This CDR3 has 13 amino acids. The CDR3 spells CASSQGQGNTIYF. CDR3 in DNA: TGTGCCAGCAGCCAGGGACAGGGAAACACCATATATTTT. Using reference TRBV5-4 and TRBJ1-3 for the parts outside the CDR3, the full variable domain is ETGVTQSPTHLIKTRGQQVTLRCSSQSGHNTVSWYQQALGQGPQFIFQYYREEENGRGNFPPRFSGLQFPNYSSELNVNALELDDSALYLCASSQGQGNTIYFGEGSWLTVV.

The chain is built from TRBV30 and TRBJ2-2; 8 nucleotides match TRBD2. The CDR3 spans 14 residues. Germline values: CDR1 GTSNPN, CDR2 SVGIG (reference sequence). The V gene end was trimmed by 1 base and the J gene end by 7 bases; junction bases not matched to a gene: 5. The DNA for the CDR3 is TGTGCCTGGAGTGGACTAGCGAGTGTCGGGGAGCTGTTTTTT. It translates to CAWSGLASVGELFF.

The V and J genes are TRBV30 and TRBJ2-7; D unresolved. CDR1 is GTSNPN and CDR2 is SVGIG in the germline V gene (reference sequence). The CDR3 length is 12 residues. V was cut by 0 bases and J by 8 bases, with 11 bases left in between. CDR3 region: CAWSVGSSQQYF. As DNA, the CDR3 is TGTGCCTGGAGTGTGGGATCGAGTCAGCAGTACTTC.

V is TRBV7-3 and J is TRBJ2-5; tentatively, D is TRBD1 or TRBD2 (5 bases each). Germline CDR1 reads SGHTA; CDR2 reads FQGTGA. The length of the CDR3 is 13 residues. With 5 bases removed from V and 5 bases from J, the gap between germline ends came to 12 bases. The CDR3 DNA is TGTGCCAGCAGCCCCCGGGGCCGGGAGACCCAGTACTTC. Its translation: CASSPRGRETQYF.

The chain employs TRBV6-5 and TRBJ2-7; 7 nucleotides line up with TRBD1. The V gene's germline CDR1 is MNHEY and CDR2 SVGAGI. There are 14 residues in the CDR3. Trimming cost V 6 bases and J 2 bases; bases outside gene matches: 7. The CDR3: CASRALGTAYEQYF. CDR3 DNA sequence: TGTGCCAGCAGGGCGCTCGGGACAGCCTACGAGCAGTACTTC.

The J gene is TRBJ2-3, the V gene TRBV15, with TRBD2 matching over 7 bases. The length of the CDR3 is 16 residues. V dropped 3 bases and J dropped 1; count of bases not matched to a gene: 7. Germline CDR1 reads LNHNV; CDR2 reads YYDKDF (reference sequence). This CDR3 is CATSRATLAGTDTQYF. The CDR3 DNA reads as TGTGCCACCAGCAGGGCTACGCTAGCGGGCACAGATACGCAGTATTTT.

The genes are TRBV5-1 and TRBJ2-2; TRBD2 aligns across 13 bases. Looked up from germline, CDR1 is SGHRS and CDR2 is YFSETQ. After removal of 3 bases from V and 2 bases from J, the junction contained 4 bases not matched to a gene. CDR3 length equals 17 residues. The chain's CDR3 is CASSYGLAGDNTGELFF. CDR3 in DNA: TGCGCCAGCAGCTACGGACTAGCGGGAGATAACACCGGGGAGCTGTTTTTT.

The chain uses TRBV21-1 and TRBJ2-3. TRBV21-1 is designated a pseudogene. This CDR3 is built from 12 residues. For the CDR3, the DNA is TGTGCCAGATGGACGCCATCGGCTACGCAGTATTTT. Protein sequence: CARWTPSATQYF.

The chain has TRBV7-8 and TRBJ1-2; TRBD1 aligns across 9 bases. The CDR3 contains 17 residues. V shed 7 bases and J 8 bases; nucleotides not matched to a gene: 20. Germline V CDR1 and CDR2: SGHVS, FQNEAQ. The CDR3 DNA sequence: TGTGCCAGCACAGCTTATCCGGGACAGGGTGTAAGTGGAGGCTACACCTTC. Residues: CASTAYPGQGVSGGYTF.

The J gene is TRBJ2-5, the V gene TRBV7-7, with 10 bases aligning to TRBD1. The J call is doubtful: the DNA matches TRBJ2-7 better. The CDR3 consists of 13 residues. CDR1 and CDR2 (germline): SSHAT, FNYEAQ (reference sequence). The CDR3 DNA follows: TGTGCCAGCAGCCAGGACAGGGGGTCCGAGCAGTACTTC. Amino acid sequence: CASSQDRGSEQYF.

A single count supports this clone. The chain recombines TRBV5-1 with TRBJ2-1; 13 positions match TRBD2. The CDR3 spans 17 residues. J was trimmed by 6 bases and V by 0 bases; bases with no gene match: 6. Germline V lookup: CDR1 SGHRS, CDR2 YFSETQ. This CDR3 reads CASSLAGTSGMSNEQFF. The CDR3 DNA reads as TGCGCCAGCAGCTTGGCCGGGACTAGCGGGATGAGCAATGAGCAGTTCTTC.

CDR3 residues: CASSPEGRSYEQYF. CDR3 coding DNA: TGTGCCAGCAGCCCCGAAGGGCGGAGCTACGAGCAGTACTTC. The genes are TRBV11-3 and TRBJ2-7; D uncertain. Trimming took off 5 bases at V and 3 bases at J, with 14 bases between the two ends. The CDR3 length is 14 residues. The germline V gene encodes CDR1 SGHNT and CDR2 YENEEA. Full variable domain (missing parts from reference TRBV11-3 and TRBJ2-7): EAGVVQSPRYKIIEKKQPVAFWCNPISGHNTLYWYLQNLGQGPELLIRYENEEAVDDSQLPKDRFSAERLKGVDSTLKIQPAELGDSAVYLCASSPEGRSYEQYFGPGTRLTVT.

This chain joins TRBV5-1 and TRBJ2-3; either TRBD1 or TRBD2 may supply D (5 bases each). The germline CDR1 and CDR2 sequences are SGHRS and YFSETQ. Trimming took 4 bases from V and 0 from J, leaving 15 bases between them. The CDR3 length is 16 residues. Here the CDR3 DNA reads TGCGCCAGCAGCCGAAGGGGAGCGAGTAGCACAGATACGCAGTATTTT. This codes for CASSRRGASSTDTQYF.

The chain couples TRBV28 to TRBJ2-7; D might be TRBD1 (5 bases). The CDR3 length is 17 residues. Germline loops: CDR1 MDHEN, CDR2 SYDVKM. Trimming pared 0 bases from V and 7 bases from J, leaving 22 bases between. This CDR3 reads CASSLWNLFSGQSEQYF. As DNA, the CDR3 is TGTGCCAGCAGTTTATGGAACTTGTTCTCAGGGCAGTCTGAGCAGTACTTC.

V gene TRBV6-4 combines with J gene TRBJ2-7; D unclear. V lost 5 bases and J 3 bases, leaving 8 bases between the germline ends. Per the germline V gene, CDR1 is MRHNA and CDR2 is SNTAGT. The CDR3 runs 12 residues. CDR3 amino acids: CASSRGYYEQYF. Here the CDR3 DNA reads TGTGCCAGCAGTCGTGGCTACTACGAGCAGTACTTC.

The rearrangement joins TRBV28 to TRBJ1-5; a weak D match, TRBD1 (6 bases). The ends were cut back, 5 bases at V and 16 bases at J, with 24 bases in the middle. Germline CDR1 reads MDHEN; CDR2 reads SYDVKM. The CDR3 is 14 residues long. CDR3 region: CASSHTQYRVGGHF. In DNA, the CDR3 is TGTGCCAGCAGTCACACCCAATACAGGGTGGGCGGCCATTTT.

The chain recombines TRBV4-1 with TRBJ2-1; unclear D gene. V lost 1 base to trimming and J lost 7 bases, with 5 bases between them. The CDR3 has 12 residues. Looked up from germline, CDR1 is MGHRA and CDR2 is YSYEKL. CDR3 in DNA: TGCGCCAGCAGCCAAGTGGGTAATGAGCAGTTCTTC. Its protein is CASSQVGNEQFF.

This clone was counted a single time. V and J are TRBV19 and TRBJ2-3; D gene uncertain. The CDR3 covers 11 residues. Germline CDR1 reads LNHDA; CDR2 reads SQIVND (reference sequence). The V end lost 5 bases, the J end lost 5 bases, and 5 bases lay between the germline ends. CDR3 in DNA: TGTGCCAGTAGTGTCAGAGATACGCAGTATTTT. It yields the protein CASSVRDTQYF.

This chain joins TRBV13 and TRBJ1-3, with unresolved D. In germline, CDR1 is PRHDT, CDR2 FYEKMQ (reference sequence). The CDR3 is made up of 14 amino acids. Trimming took off 3 bases at V and 0 bases at J, with 6 bases between the two ends. CDR3 DNA sequence: TGTGCCAGCAGCTTCTTGAGCTCTGGAAACACCATATATTTT. Its protein is CASSFLSSGNTIYF.

This rearrangement joins TRBV28 to TRBJ1-5, with D unresolved. V lost 3 bases and J 6 bases, leaving 3 bases between the germline ends. The V gene's germline CDR1 is MDHEN and CDR2 SYDVKM. The CDR3 runs to 11 residues. CDR3 bases: TGTGCCAGCAGTTTCACTCAGCCCCAGCATTTT. This translates into CASSFTQPQHF.

V is TRBV18 and J is TRBJ2-2; perhaps D is TRBD1 or TRBD2 (5 bases each). Germline V CDR1 and CDR2: KGHSH, LQKENI. With 2 bases removed from V and 6 bases from J, the gap between germline ends came to 7 bases. This CDR3 has 13 residues. The CDR3: CASSPRDAGELFF. The CDR3 coding sequence is TGTGCCAGCTCACCAAGGGACGCCGGGGAGCTGTTTTTT.